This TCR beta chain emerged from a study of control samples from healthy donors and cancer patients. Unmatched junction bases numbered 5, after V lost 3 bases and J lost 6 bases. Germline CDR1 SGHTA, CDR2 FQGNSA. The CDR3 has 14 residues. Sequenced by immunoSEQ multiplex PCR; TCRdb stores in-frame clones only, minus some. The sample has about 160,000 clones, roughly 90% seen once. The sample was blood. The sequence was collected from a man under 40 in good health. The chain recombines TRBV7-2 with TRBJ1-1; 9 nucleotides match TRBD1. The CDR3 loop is CASSFGTGISEAFF. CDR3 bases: TGTGCCAGCAGCTTCGGGACAGGGATTTCTGAAGCTTTCTTT.